This T cell receptor beta chain derives from a study of OX40 agonist ivuxolimab in advanced cancers. Findings of the study overall: Relative to CD4+, CD8+ T cells held more expanded clones on average.

In germline, CDR1 is SGHTA, CDR2 FQGNSA. The CDR3 has 13 residues. V was cut by 5 bases and J by 2 bases, with 10 bases left in between. A remark on this clone: As yet, its antigen is unknown.

Repertoires were generated with immunoSEQ multiplex PCR, while TCRdb's copy carries only in-frame clones and drops some. In the table there are roughly 66,000 clones, 75% to 90% of which are singletons. The V gene is TRBV7-2, the J gene TRBJ2-7; tentatively, D is TRBD2 (5 bases). The receptor was derived from an adult with an advanced solid tumor such as melanoma, head and neck, liver or kidney cancer. The specimen was CD4+ or CD8+ T cells sorted from blood, collected in a trial of the OX40 agonist ivuxolimab. CDR3 nucleotides: TGTGCCAGCAGCCGTCTAGCTACCTACGAGCAGTACTTC. This encodes CASSRLATYEQYF.